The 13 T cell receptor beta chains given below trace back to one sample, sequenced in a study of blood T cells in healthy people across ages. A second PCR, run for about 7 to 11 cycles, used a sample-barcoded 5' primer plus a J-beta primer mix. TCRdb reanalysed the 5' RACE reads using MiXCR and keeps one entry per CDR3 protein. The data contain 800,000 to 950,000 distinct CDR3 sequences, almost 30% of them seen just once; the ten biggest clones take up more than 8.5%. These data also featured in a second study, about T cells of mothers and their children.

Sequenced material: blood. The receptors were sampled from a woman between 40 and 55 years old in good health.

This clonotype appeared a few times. The DNA of the CDR3 is TGTGCCGGGAATAGACAGGCTTCCTACGAGCAGTACTTC. Residues: CAGNRQASYEQYF. The chain has TRBV30 and TRBJ2-7; a weak D match, TRBD1 (6 bases). Germline V CDR1 and CDR2: GTSNPN, SVGIG (reference sequence). Trimming left V 8 bases short and J 1 base short, with 15 bases between. This CDR3 is built from 13 residues.

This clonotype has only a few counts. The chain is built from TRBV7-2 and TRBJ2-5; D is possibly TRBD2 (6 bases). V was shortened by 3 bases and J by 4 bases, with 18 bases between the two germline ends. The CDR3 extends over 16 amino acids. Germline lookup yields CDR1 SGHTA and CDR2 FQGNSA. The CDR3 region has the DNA TGTGCCAGCAGCTTGGGGAGGAGGCGCGGAGGAGAGACCCAGTACTTC. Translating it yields CASSLGRRRGGETQYF.

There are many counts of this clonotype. As DNA, the CDR3 is TGTGCCAGCAGTACCCTAAGCACAGGGGGCGAGCAGTACTTC. Protein product: CASSTLSTGGEQYF. The chain recombines TRBV7-9 with TRBJ2-7; TRBD1 aligns across 8 bases. The CDR3 covers 14 residues. The germline gives CDR1 SEHNR, CDR2 FQNEAQ (reference sequence). V lost 6 bases, J lost 6 bases, and 10 bases stayed unmatched.

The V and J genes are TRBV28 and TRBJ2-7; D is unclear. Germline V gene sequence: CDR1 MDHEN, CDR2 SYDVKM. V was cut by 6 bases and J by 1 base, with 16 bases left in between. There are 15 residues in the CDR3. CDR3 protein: CASRRQGFYSYEQYF. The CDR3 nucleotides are TGTGCCAGCAGACGCCAAGGATTTTATTCCTACGAGCAGTACTTC.

In DNA form, the CDR3 reads TGCAGTGCTAGGAACGGGGGCGCCACCGGGGAGCTGTTTTTT. Its protein is CSARNGGATGELFF. The V gene is TRBV20-1, the J gene TRBJ2-2; D could derive from TRBD1 or TRBD2 (6 bases each). The CDR3 runs 14 residues. Trimming stripped 3 bases from V and 4 bases from J, with 12 bases between. CDR1 DFQATT and CDR2 SNEGSKA come from the germline V gene (reference sequence).

The CDR3 DNA reads TGTGCCTCCCAAGGGGGGACAGGGGACGGTCAGCCCCAGCATTTT. It codes for CASQGGTGDGQPQHF. The rearrangement uses TRBV10-3 and TRBJ1-5; TRBD1 matches at 10 bases. Germline CDR1 ENHRY, CDR2 SYGVKD. V shed 11 bases, J shed 6 bases, and the junction held 13 bases outside the gene matches. This CDR3 is 15 amino acids long.

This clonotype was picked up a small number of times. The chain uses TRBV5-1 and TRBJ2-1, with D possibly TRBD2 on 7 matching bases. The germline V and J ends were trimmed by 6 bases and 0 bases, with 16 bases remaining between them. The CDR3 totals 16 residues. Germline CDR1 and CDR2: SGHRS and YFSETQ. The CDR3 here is CASTPSGTSSYNEQFF. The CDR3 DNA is TGCGCCAGCACCCCGAGCGGGACAAGCTCCTACAATGAGCAGTTCTTC.

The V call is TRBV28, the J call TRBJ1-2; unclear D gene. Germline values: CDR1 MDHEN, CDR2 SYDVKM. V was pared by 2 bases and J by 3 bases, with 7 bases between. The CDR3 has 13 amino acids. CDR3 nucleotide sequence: TGTGCCAGCAGTTTACCCCTCGACTATGGCTACACCTTC. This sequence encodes CASSLPLDYGYTF.

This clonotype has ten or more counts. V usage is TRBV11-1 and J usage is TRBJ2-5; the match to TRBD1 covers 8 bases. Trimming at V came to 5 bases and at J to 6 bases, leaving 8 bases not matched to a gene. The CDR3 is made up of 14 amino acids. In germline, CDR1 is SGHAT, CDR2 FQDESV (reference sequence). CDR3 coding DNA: TGTGCCAGCAGCGACGGACAGGGAGAACAGACCCAGTACTTC. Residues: CASSDGQGEQTQYF.

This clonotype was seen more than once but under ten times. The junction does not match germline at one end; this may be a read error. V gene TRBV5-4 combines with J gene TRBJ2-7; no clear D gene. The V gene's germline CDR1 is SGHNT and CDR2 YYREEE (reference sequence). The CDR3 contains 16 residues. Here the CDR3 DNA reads TGTGCCAGCAGCTTGAGGAGTAGGACCCTCTCCTACGAGCAGGACTTC. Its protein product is CASSLRSRTLSYEQDF.

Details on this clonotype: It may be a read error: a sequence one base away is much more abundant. The CDR3 nucleotides are TGCAGTGCTCGCCTCTTCGGAGATATGCAGTATTTT. As protein: CSARLFGDMQYF. The chain has TRBV20-1 and TRBJ2-3; D gene uncertain. Germline values: CDR1 DFQATT, CDR2 SNEGSKA (reference sequence). This CDR3 contains 12 residues.

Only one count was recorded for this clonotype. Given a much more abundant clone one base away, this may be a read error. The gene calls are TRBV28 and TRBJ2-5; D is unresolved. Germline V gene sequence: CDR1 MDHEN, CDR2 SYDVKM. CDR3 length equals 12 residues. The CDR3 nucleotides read TGTGCCGGCAGTTTACCAGGTACTCAGCAGTACTTC. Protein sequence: CAGSLPGTQQYF.

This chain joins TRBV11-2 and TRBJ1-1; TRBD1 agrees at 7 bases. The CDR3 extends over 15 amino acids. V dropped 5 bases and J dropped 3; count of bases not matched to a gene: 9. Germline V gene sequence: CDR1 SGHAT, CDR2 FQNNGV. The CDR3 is CASSSKQGVDTEAFF. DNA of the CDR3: TGTGCCAGCAGCAGCAAGCAGGGGGTAGACACTGAAGCTTTCTTT. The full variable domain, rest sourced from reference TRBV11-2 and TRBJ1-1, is EAGVAQSPRYKIIEKRQSVAFWCNPISGHATLYWYQQILGQGPKLLIQFQNNGVVDDSQLPKDRFSAERLKGVDSTLKIQPAKLEDSAVYLCASSSKQGVDTEAFFGQGTRLTVV.